This T cell receptor (beta chain) stems from a study of blood T cells in healthy people across ages. A second PCR of about 6 to 12 cycles used a sample-barcoded 5' primer and a J-beta primer mix. TCRdb passed the 5' RACE reads through MiXCR, listing each CDR3 protein once. The sample contains fewer than 1.5 million distinct CDR3 sequences, about 43% of which appear only once. This CDR3 contains 15 residues. From germline, CDR1 is DFQATT and CDR2 SNEGSKA (reference sequence). V was pared by 1 base and J by 3 bases, with 8 bases of the junction left unmatched. The receptor's source is a young woman in good health. The sequenced material came from blood. The genes are TRBV20-1 and TRBJ2-7, with 8 bases aligning to TRBD2. The CDR3 spells CSARVIERGLYEQYF. Here the CDR3 DNA reads TGCAGTGCTAGAGTTATTGAGCGGGGGCTCTACGAGCAGTACTTC.